Shown below are 28 T cell receptor beta chains from a single sample sequenced in a study of cytomegalovirus exposure and HLA in healthy donors (dated by TCRdb to the late 2010s). The library was made by the immunoSEQ multiplex PCR assay. Entries here come from immuneACCESS through TCRdb and include only in-frame sequences with V and J called. Some clones fail to appear in such tables; in the studies checked, an unresolved V gene covers under half of the shortfall, and the cause of the remainder is unknown. Counted in this sample were under 400,000 clones; 86% of them appeared once. Roughly 0.82% of the sample lies in the top ten. The specimen sequenced was PBMCs. The receptors derive from a woman younger than 30 in good health and CMV-seronegative.

The chain joins TRBV9 to TRBJ2-1, with D possibly TRBD2 on 5 matching bases. The CDR3 contains 10 residues. Trimming pared 3 bases from V and 10 bases from J, leaving 5 bases between. The germline gives CDR1 SGDLS, CDR2 YYNGEE. CDR3 loop: CASSAGEQFF. For the CDR3, the DNA is TGTGCCAGCAGCGCGGGGGAGCAGTTCTTC. The entire variable domain, with the rest obtained from reference TRBV9 and TRBJ2-1, is as follows: DSGVTQTPKHLITATGQRVTLRCSPRSGDLSVYWYQQSLDQGLQFLIQYYNGEERAKGNILERFSAQQFPDLHSELNLSSLELGDSALYFCASSAGEQFFGPGTRLTVL.

The chain has TRBV27 and TRBJ1-1, with TRBD1 as a possible D gene (6 bases). This CDR3 is built from 17 residues. The ends were cut back, 5 bases at V and 4 bases at J, with 23 bases in the middle. Germline CDR1 MNHEY, CDR2 SMNVEV (reference sequence). Here the CDR3 DNA reads TGTGCCAGCAGTCCTTCGGGGGGGGGCCCCGTGACCACTGAAGCTTTCTTT. Translating it yields CASSPSGGGPVTTEAFF.

The rearrangement joins TRBV5-1 to TRBJ2-7; D possibly corresponds to TRBD2 (6 bases). The V end was cut by 2 bases, the J end by 0 bases, with 15 bases between. CDR1 SGHRS and CDR2 YFSETQ come from the germline V gene. CDR3 length: 16 amino acids. CDR3 residues: CASSLIQLALSYEQYF. The CDR3, as DNA: TGCGCCAGCAGCTTAATTCAGCTAGCGCTCTCCTACGAGCAGTACTTC. Together with reference TRBV5-1 and TRBJ2-7, the CDR3 gives the full variable domain: KAGVTQTPRYLIKTRGQQVTLSCSPISGHRSVSWYQQTPGQGLQFLFEYFSETQRNKGNFPGRFSGRQFSNSRSEMNVSTLELGDSALYLCASSLIQLALSYEQYFGPGTRLTVT.

The chain combines TRBV7-8 with TRBJ1-1, with TRBD1 as a possible D gene (5 bases). The CDR3 totals 16 residues. Germline assignment: CDR1 SGHVS and CDR2 FQNEAQ. V shed 1 base and J shed 0 bases, with 12 bases lying between them. In DNA, the CDR3 is TGTGCCAGCAGCTTAGTCTCCCAGGGATTGAACACTGAAGCTTTCTTT. This codes for CASSLVSQGLNTEAFF. The entire variable domain, with the rest obtained from reference TRBV7-8 and TRBJ1-1, is as follows: GAGVSQSPRYKVAKRGQDVALRCDPISGHVSLFWYQQALGQGPEFLTYFQNEAQLDKSGLPSDRFFAERPEGSVSTLKIQRTQQEDSAVYLCASSLVSQGLNTEAFFGQGTRLTVV.

The chain uses TRBV5-1 and TRBJ2-1, with a weak D call TRBD2 (5 bases). This CDR3 region has 14 residues. V was trimmed by 2 bases and J by 8 bases, leaving 14 bases between them. Per the germline V gene, CDR1 is SGHRS and CDR2 is YFSETQ. This CDR3 reads CASSFGLPRDEQFF. The CDR3 nucleotides read TGCGCCAGCAGCTTCGGACTCCCCCGCGATGAGCAGTTCTTC.

The J gene is TRBJ2-2, the V gene TRBV7-6, with a weak D call TRBD2 (6 bases). Trimming cost V 2 bases and J 6 bases, with 16 bases left between them. The CDR3 loop spans 16 amino acids. The germline V gene encodes CDR1 SGHVS and CDR2 FNYEAQ. The CDR3 region has the DNA TGTGCCAGCAGCTTAATGGCAAGGGGAGGTTCCGGGGAGCTGTTTTTT. This translates into CASSLMARGGSGELFF.

The V call is TRBV11-2, the J call TRBJ2-3; D not resolved. Germline V gives CDR1 SGHAT, CDR2 FQNNGV. The CDR3 totals 12 residues. Trimming stripped 3 bases from V and 4 bases from J, with 5 bases between. As DNA, the CDR3 is TGTGCCAGCAGCTTGTCCGCAGATACGCAGTATTTT. Protein sequence: CASSLSADTQYF. Supplemented by reference TRBV11-2 and TRBJ2-3, the full variable domain reads EAGVAQSPRYKIIEKRQSVAFWCNPISGHATLYWYQQILGQGPKLLIQFQNNGVVDDSQLPKDRFSAERLKGVDSTLKIQPAKLEDSAVYLCASSLSADTQYFGPGTRLTVL.

The chain couples TRBV5-1 to TRBJ2-1; tentatively, D is TRBD2 (5 bases). CDR1 is SGHRS, CDR2 YFSETQ, per germline. This CDR3 has 16 residues. Trimming removed 0 bases at V and 5 bases at J, with 15 bases between. CDR3 DNA: TGCGCCAGCAGCTTGGGAGGGCAGAATTCCCACAATGAGCAGTTCTTC. Translating gives CASSLGGQNSHNEQFF.

V gene TRBV18 combines with J gene TRBJ2-2; 9 bases are a match to TRBD1. The V gene end was trimmed by 5 bases and the J gene end by 1 base; junction bases not matched to a gene: 8. The CDR3 is 17 amino acids. CDR1 is KGHSH and CDR2 is LQKENI in the germline V gene. CDR3 loop: CASSAGSGQGNTGELFF. The CDR3 DNA reads as TGTGCCAGCTCAGCGGGTTCGGGACAGGGGAACACCGGGGAGCTGTTTTTT.

This chain joins TRBV28 and TRBJ2-2, with D possibly being TRBD1 (5 bases). CDR1 and CDR2 (germline): MDHEN, SYDVKM. CDR3 length: 12 residues. The CDR3 DNA reads TGTGCGACGCTCAGGGTCACCGGGGAGCTGTTTTTT. This encodes CATLRVTGELFF.

The J gene is TRBJ2-1, the V gene TRBV7-2; 8 positions match TRBD2. The CDR3 is made up of 13 amino acids. Germline V gene sequence: CDR1 SGHTA, CDR2 FQGNSA. V dropped 6 bases and J dropped 4; count of bases not matched to a gene: 2. In nucleotides, the CDR3 is TGTGCCAGCAGTGTAGCGGGGTACAATGAGCAGTTCTTC. Its protein is CASSVAGYNEQFF.

The chain couples TRBV5-4 to TRBJ1-2; D not resolved. CDR1 SGHNT and CDR2 YYREEE come from the germline V gene (reference sequence). The CDR3 totals 14 residues. V dropped 2 bases and J dropped 4 bases, with 12 bases sitting between them. CDR3 amino acids: CASSFGEGSYGYTF. The CDR3 coding sequence is TGTGCCAGCAGCTTCGGGGAGGGATCCTATGGCTACACCTTC.

The V call is TRBV10-3, the J call TRBJ2-1, with 7 bases lining up with TRBD1. CDR1 ENHRY and CDR2 SYGVKD come from the germline V gene. This CDR3 region has 15 residues. V trimming: 3 bases; J trimming: 7 bases; junction bases outside the gene matches: 9. The CDR3 sequence: CAISEWGQLGNEQFF. CDR3 sequence (DNA): TGTGCCATCAGTGAATGGGGACAGCTAGGGAATGAGCAGTTCTTC.

The chain combines TRBV15 with TRBJ2-3, with TRBD2 matching 16 bases. The CDR3 length is 18 residues. V was pared by 2 bases and J by 4 bases, with 6 bases of the junction left unmatched. Germline V gene lookup returns CDR1 LNHNV and CDR2 YYDKDF (reference sequence). CDR3 residues: CATSRTGTSGGASDTQYF. CDR3 DNA sequence: TGTGCCACCAGCAGAACCGGGACTAGCGGGGGGGCGTCAGATACGCAGTATTTT.

V usage is TRBV5-1 and J usage is TRBJ1-2, with D maybe TRBD1 (6 bases). The CDR3 runs to 14 residues. Trimming took 4 bases from V and 0 from J, leaving 10 bases between them. CDR1 is SGHRS, CDR2 YFSETQ, per germline. The CDR3 nucleotides read TGCGCCAGCAGCAAACAGGGACCTAACTATGGCTACACCTTC. Its protein product is CASSKQGPNYGYTF.

The table lists this clone with a count of one. The rearrangement links TRBV20-1 to TRBJ2-7; 7 bases fit TRBD2. Germline V lookup: CDR1 DFQATT, CDR2 SNEGSKA (reference sequence). The junction had 1 base not matched to a gene; V was cut back by 2 bases and J by 6 bases. The CDR3 loop spans 11 amino acids. CDR3 loop: CSARWGGEQYF. The DNA of the CDR3 is TGCAGTGCTAGATGGGGGGGCGAGCAGTACTTC.

This clone was seen once. The rearrangement uses TRBV29-1 and TRBJ2-3, with D unclear. Germline V gene lookup returns CDR1 SQVTM and CDR2 ANQGSEA. Trimming took 4 bases from V and 3 from J, leaving 5 bases between them. CDR3 length equals 11 residues. This CDR3 is CSVGRTDTQYF. CDR3 DNA: TGCAGCGTTGGGCGGACAGATACGCAGTATTTT.

The chain's CDR3 is CASRLSGGSLYGYTF. In DNA, the CDR3 is TGTGCCAGCAGGCTCTCGGGGGGTTCTCTTTATGGCTACACCTTC. The V call is TRBV27, the J call TRBJ1-2; possibly TRBD1 for D (5 bases). This CDR3 region has 15 residues. Germline V gene sequence: CDR1 MNHEY, CDR2 SMNVEV (reference sequence). Trimming removed 6 bases from V and 5 bases from J, with 19 bases in between.

Turning to this clone: This specimen includes other DNA sequences encoding the same CDR3. This chain joins TRBV2 and TRBJ1-1; TRBD1 aligns across 8 bases. CDR1 and CDR2 (germline): SNHLY, FYNNEI. CDR3 length: 14 amino acids. Here the CDR3 reads CASRGTGLNTEAFF. DNA of the CDR3: TGTGCTAGCCGGGGGACAGGCCTTAACACTGAAGCTTTCTTT.

The chain couples TRBV2 to TRBJ2-1, with D tentatively TRBD2 (6 bases). The CDR3 loop spans 14 amino acids. Trimming pared 3 bases from V and 3 bases from J, leaving 9 bases between. Germline V gene sequence: CDR1 SNHLY, CDR2 FYNNEI. CDR3 loop: CASSEEGYYNEQFF. The CDR3 region has the DNA TGTGCCAGCAGTGAGGAGGGATACTACAATGAGCAGTTCTTC.

The chain combines TRBV30 with TRBJ1-5, with D possibly TRBD1 on 5 matching bases. The V end was cut by 5 bases, the J end by 3 bases, with 5 bases between. Per the germline V gene, CDR1 is GTSNPN and CDR2 is SVGIG (reference sequence). The CDR3 covers 11 residues. The CDR3 coding sequence is TGTGCCTGGGGGGCCAATCAGCCCCAGCATTTT. It yields the protein CAWGANQPQHF.

The V gene is TRBV14, the J gene TRBJ2-5; 9 nucleotides agree with TRBD2. The V segment lost 4 bases and the J segment 10 bases; nucleotides outside the gene matches: 10. There are 14 residues in the CDR3. Germline V gene lookup returns CDR1 SGHDN and CDR2 FVKESK. CDR3 bases: TGTGCCAGCAGCCCACTAGCGGGCCACGGGGGCCAGTACTTC. It specifies CASSPLAGHGGQYF.

The chain joins TRBV27 to TRBJ2-2, with D possibly being TRBD2 (6 bases). The CDR3 runs 14 residues. Between the trimmed V and J ends, which lost 8 bases and 5 bases, there was a span of 15 bases. The germline gives CDR1 MNHEY, CDR2 SMNVEV (reference sequence). The CDR3 DNA reads TGTGCCAGCCGAGCCAGCGGAGGGACCGGGGAGCTGTTTTTT. This sequence encodes CASRASGGTGELFF.

This chain uses TRBV4-1 with TRBJ1-4; 9 bases are a match to TRBD1. CDR3 size: 16 residues. CDR1 is MGHRA, CDR2 YSYEKL, per germline. V was clipped by 3 bases and J by 7 bases; unmatched bases: 9. The CDR3 DNA sequence: TGCGCCAGCAGCCACAGCCCCGGGACAGGGTCTGAAAAACTGTTTTTT. This translates into CASSHSPGTGSEKLFF.

This rearrangement joins TRBV2 to TRBJ1-6, with D maybe TRBD1 (5 bases). Between the trimmed V and J ends, which lost 5 bases and 7 bases, there was a span of 18 bases. The germline CDR1 and CDR2 sequences are SNHLY and FYNNEI. The CDR3 is 16 amino acids. CDR3 coding DNA: TGTGCCAGCAGTCCTCAGGGCACCTCTTACAATTCACCCCTCCACTTT. This encodes CASSPQGTSYNSPLHF.

This clone has only one observation. This sequence joins TRBV5-6 and TRBJ1-1, with D tentatively TRBD1 (5 bases). Germline loops: CDR1 SGHDT, CDR2 YYEEEE. CDR3 length equals 14 residues. Trimming took 3 bases from V and 0 from J, leaving 9 bases between them. CDR3 DNA sequence: TGTGCCAGCAGCTGGACAAAAATGAACACTGAAGCTTTCTTT. It translates to CASSWTKMNTEAFF.

The rearrangement joins TRBV27 to TRBJ1-2, with D perhaps TRBD1 (5 bases). The CDR3 runs 14 residues. V shed 8 bases and J shed 5 bases, with 18 bases lying between them. CDR1 is MNHEY, CDR2 SMNVEV, per germline (reference sequence). CDR3 loop: CASRRGGVSYGYTF. The CDR3 region has the DNA TGTGCCAGCCGGCGGGGGGGGGTTTCTTATGGCTACACCTTC.

This clone was detected once. The V call is TRBV6-1, the J call TRBJ2-7; 9 bases line up with TRBD1. With V trimmed by 4 bases and J by 9 bases, 22 bases remained unmatched. CDR1 is MNHNS and CDR2 is SASEGT in the germline V gene. This CDR3 is built from 18 residues. The CDR3 nucleotides are TGTGCCAGCAGTGTCGACGGGACAGGGAACGGGTATCGGATGGTGCAGTACTTC. Amino acids: CASSVDGTGNGYRMVQYF.